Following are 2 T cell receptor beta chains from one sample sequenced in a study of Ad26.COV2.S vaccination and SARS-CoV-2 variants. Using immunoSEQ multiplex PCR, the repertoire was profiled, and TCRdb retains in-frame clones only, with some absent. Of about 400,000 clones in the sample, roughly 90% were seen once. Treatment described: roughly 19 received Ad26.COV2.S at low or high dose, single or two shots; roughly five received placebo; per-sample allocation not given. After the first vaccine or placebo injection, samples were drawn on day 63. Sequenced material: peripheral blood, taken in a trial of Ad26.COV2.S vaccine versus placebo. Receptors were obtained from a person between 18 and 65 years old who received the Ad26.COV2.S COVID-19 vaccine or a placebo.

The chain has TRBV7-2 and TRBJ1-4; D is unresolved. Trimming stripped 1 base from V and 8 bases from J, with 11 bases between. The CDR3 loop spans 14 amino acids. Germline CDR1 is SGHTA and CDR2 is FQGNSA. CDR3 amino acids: CASSLDGDGEKLFF. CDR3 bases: TGTGCCAGCAGCTTAGATGGAGATGGAGAAAAACTGTTTTTT.

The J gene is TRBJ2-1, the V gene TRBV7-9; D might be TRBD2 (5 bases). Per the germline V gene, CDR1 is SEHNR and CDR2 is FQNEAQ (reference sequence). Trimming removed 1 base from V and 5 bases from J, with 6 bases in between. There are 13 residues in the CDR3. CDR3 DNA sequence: TGTGCCAGCAGCTTAGGAGGGCACAATGAGCAGTTCTTC. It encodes CASSLGGHNEQFF.